A selection of T cell receptor beta chains follows, all from one sample in a study of blood T cell repertoires in COVID-19. This table comes from immunoSEQ multiplex PCR, and its TCRdb copy is limited to in-frame clones, with some not included. Here the sample spans some 380,000 clones, 70% to 90% being singletons. The sequenced sample consisted of PBMCs or T cells enriched from blood (not recorded which). The origin of the receptors is a woman between 40 and 50 years old with acute COVID-19. The CDR3 runs from the conserved cysteine through the conserved F or W. The D gene is left open where the match is weak. The listing skips clone size in some rows; elsewhere it reads once, few, many or a size class.

j_call clone_size d_call v_call cdr3_aa cdr3_nt
TRBJ1-6 . TRBD1 TRBV19 CASSTGQGAPLHF TGTGCCAGTAGTACGGGACAGGGTGCGCCCCTCCACTTT
TRBJ2-2 . TRBD1 TRBV7-9 CASSLARGRTGELFF TGTGCCAGCAGCTTAGCCAGGGGGCGCACCGGGGAGCTGTTTTTT
TRBJ2-7 . TRBD1 TRBV27 CASSFPGQGRKAYF TGTGCCAGCAGTTTCCCCGGACAGGGTAGAAAGGCGTACTTC
TRBJ1-2 few . TRBV10-3 CAISESGPGDYTF TGTGCCATCAGTGAAAGCGGCCCAGGGGACTACACCTTC
TRBJ1-1 . . TRBV7-8 CASTLGLNTEAFF TGTGCCAGCACCCTGGGCCTGAACACTGAAGCTTTCTTT
TRBJ1-5 . . TRBV4-1 CASSQEPTDNQPQHF TGCGCCAGCAGCCAAGAACCAACAGACAATCAGCCCCAGCATTTT
TRBJ1-1 . TRBD1 TRBV7-9 CASSFSGTGDTEAFF TGTGCCAGCAGCTTCAGTGGCACAGGGGACACTGAAGCTTTCTTT
TRBJ1-3 . . TRBV6-5 CASSSDGNTIYF TGTGCCAGCAGTTCCGACGGGAACACCATATATTTT
TRBJ2-6 . . TRBV6-1 CASSESGTGANVLTF TGTGCCAGCAGTGAATCAGGTACTGGGGCCAACGTCCTGACTTTC
TRBJ2-7 once . TRBV9 CASSPGTPAYEQYF TGTGCCAGCAGCCCCGGGACACCTGCCTACGAGCAGTACTTC
TRBJ2-7 . . TRBV21-1 CASSRPGLAGGMYYEQYF TGTGCCAGTAGTCGACCGGGACTAGCGGGGGGCATGTACTACGAGCAGTACTTC
TRBJ1-6 . . TRBV6-6 CASGDISSYNSPLHF TGTGCCAGCGGGGACATCAGCTCCTATAATTCACCCCTCCACTTT
TRBJ2-7 . . TRBV29-1 CSVEGSSGAGEQYF TGCAGCGTTGAAGGGTCGAGTGGGGCTGGCGAGCAGTACTTC
TRBJ2-7 . . TRBV7-9 CASSLRQLGPYEQYF TGTGCCAGCAGCCTCAGACAGTTAGGTCCCTACGAGCAGTACTTC
TRBJ2-3 . . TRBV15 CATSREPGVGTDTQYF TGTGCCACCAGCAGAGAACCGGGAGTCGGCACAGATACGCAGTATTTT
TRBJ1-1 . TRBD1 TRBV7-9 CASSLVPNRGNTEAFF TGTGCCAGCAGTCTTGTCCCAAACAGGGGTAACACTGAAGCTTTCTTT
TRBJ1-5 . . TRBV5-1 CASSLGGTTGQPQHF TGCGCCAGCAGCTTGGGAGGGACAACGGGTCAGCCCCAGCATTTT
TRBJ2-7 . . TRBV18 CASSPPAGAGEQYF TGTGCCAGCTCACCACCGGCAGGGGCAGGCGAGCAGTACTTC
TRBJ1-1 . . TRBV10-3 CAISDYEGMNTEAFF TGTGCCATCAGTGACTATGAGGGCATGAACACTGAAGCTTTCTTT